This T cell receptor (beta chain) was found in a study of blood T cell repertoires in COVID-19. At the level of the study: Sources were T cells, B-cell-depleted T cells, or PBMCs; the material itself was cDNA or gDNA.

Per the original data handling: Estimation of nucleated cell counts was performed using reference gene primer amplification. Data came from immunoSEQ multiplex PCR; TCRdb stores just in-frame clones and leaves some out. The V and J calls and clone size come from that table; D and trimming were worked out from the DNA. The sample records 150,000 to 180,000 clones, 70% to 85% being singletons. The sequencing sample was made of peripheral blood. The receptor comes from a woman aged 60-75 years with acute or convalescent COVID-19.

Written as DNA, the CDR3 is TGTGCCAGCAGCCCTCGGGGGAGTAATAATTCACCCCTCCACTTT. Amino acids: CASSPRGSNNSPLHF. This rearrangement joins TRBV11-2 to TRBJ1-6, with a possible D match to TRBD1 (5 bases). The germline CDR1 and CDR2 sequences are SGHAT and FQNNGV. There are 15 residues in the CDR3. V gave up 5 bases and J gave up 5 bases, with 13 bases separating them.